This TCR beta chain was observed in a study of OX40 agonist ivuxolimab in advanced cancers. Turning to the study itself: People in dose escalation had one of these cancers: hepatocellular carcinoma, melanoma, renal cell or head and neck cancer.

Study findings and constraints: Antigen targets of the expanded peripheral T cells went undetermined.

Method: immunoSEQ multiplex PCR; TCRdb's copy keeps in-frame clones and lacks some. Of about 110,000 clones in the sample, approximately 90% were seen once. Concerning this clone: Its cognate antigen is unknown.

V shed 5 bases, J shed 0 bases, and the junction held 4 bases outside the gene matches. This CDR3 region has 14 residues. Germline V gene data show CDR1 as SGHNT and CDR2 as YENEEA. The source was CD4+ or CD8+ T cells sorted from blood, collected in a trial of the OX40 agonist ivuxolimab. V usage is TRBV11-3 and J usage is TRBJ2-7, with 7 bases matching TRBD2. This sequence originates from an adult with an advanced solid tumor such as melanoma, head and neck, liver or kidney cancer. The CDR3 sequence is CASSRTGGSYEQYF. In DNA, the CDR3 is TGTGCCAGCAGCCGTACGGGAGGCTCCTACGAGCAGTACTTC.